This T cell receptor (beta chain) was sequenced for a study of blood T cell repertoires in COVID-19. Overall study context: Italy, Spain and the United States were the sources of the convalescent and acute COVID-19 samples. Nucleic acid was either cDNA or gDNA, and it came from T cells, B-cell-depleted T cells, or PBMCs.

This clone was seen a single time. As originally analysed: Amplifying reference gene primers gave estimates of nucleated cell counts. TCRdb's table, derived via immunoSEQ multiplex PCR, lists solely in-frame clones and lacks some. Clone size and V and J calls were adopted from that table, with D and trimming inferred from the DNA. Found here are about 180,000 clones, 80% to 90% of them singletons; the top ten hold around 2.5%. V was shortened by 8 bases and J by 1 base, with 12 bases between the two germline ends. The CDR3 contains 14 residues. Germline CDR1 is LGHDT and CDR2 is YNNKEL (reference sequence).

V usage is TRBV3-1 (or the pseudogene TRBV3-2) and J usage is TRBJ2-1; D perhaps matches TRBD2 (6 bases). The sample taken for sequencing was peripheral blood. This receptor was obtained from a man aged 35 to 55 with active or convalescent COVID-19. The CDR3 reads CASSRDSSYNEQFF. The DNA of the CDR3 is TGTGCCAGCTCCCGGGACTCATCCTACAATGAGCAGTTCTTC.